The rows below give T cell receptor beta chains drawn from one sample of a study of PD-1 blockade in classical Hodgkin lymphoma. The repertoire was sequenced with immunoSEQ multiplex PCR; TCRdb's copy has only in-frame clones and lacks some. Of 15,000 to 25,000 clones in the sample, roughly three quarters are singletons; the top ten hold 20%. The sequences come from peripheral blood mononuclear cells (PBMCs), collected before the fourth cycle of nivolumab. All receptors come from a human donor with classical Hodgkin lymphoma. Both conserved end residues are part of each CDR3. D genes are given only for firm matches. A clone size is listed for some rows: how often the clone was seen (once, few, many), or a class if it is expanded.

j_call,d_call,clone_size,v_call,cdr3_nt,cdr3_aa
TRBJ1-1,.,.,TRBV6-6,TGTGCCAGCAGTTACATAGGAAACACTGAAGCTTTCTTT,CASSYIGNTEAFF
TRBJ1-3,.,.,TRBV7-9,TGTGCCAGCAGATGGCAGGGTGTAAACACCATATATTTT,CASRWQGVNTIYF
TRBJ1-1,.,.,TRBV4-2,TGTGCCAGCAGCCAAGATTGGTCAGGCGCGAACACTGAAGCTTTCTTT,CASSQDWSGANTEAFF
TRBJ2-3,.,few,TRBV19,TGTGCCAGTAGTATCAAGTCACAGAGCGGTTCTAGCGGCACAGATACGCAGTATTTT,CASSIKSQSGSSGTDTQYF
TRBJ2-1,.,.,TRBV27,TGTGCCAGCAGAGGCGGGGTTTCCTACAATGAGCAGTTCTTC,CASRGGVSYNEQFF
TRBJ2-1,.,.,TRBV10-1,TGCGCCAGCAGCCCGATCCCCGGGTCTAGCACGTTCTTC,CASSPIPGSSTFF
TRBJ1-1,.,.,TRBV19,TGTGCCAGTAGTATCACAGCGAACACTGAAGCTTTCTTT,CASSITANTEAFF
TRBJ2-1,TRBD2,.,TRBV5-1,TGCGCCAGCAGCTCGGGACTAGCGGTGGCGGTTGAGCAGTTCTTC,CASSSGLAVAVEQFF
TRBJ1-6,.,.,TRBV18,TGTGCCAGCTCACCTATCGACAGGCCGGGGGCTAATTCACCCCTCCACTTT,CASSPIDRPGANSPLHF
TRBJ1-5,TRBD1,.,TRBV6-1,TGTGCCAGCATTGGACAGGGTCGGGTTCCCCAGCATTTT,CASIGQGRVPQHF
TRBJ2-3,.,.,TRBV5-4,TGTGCCAGCAGCTTGGTCAGCACAGATACGCAGTATTTT,CASSLVSTDTQYF
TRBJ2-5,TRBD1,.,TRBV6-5,TGTGCCAGTGGGGCCCCTGACAGGGGTGGGACCCAGTACTTC,CASGAPDRGGTQYF
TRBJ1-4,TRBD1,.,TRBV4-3,TGCGCCAGCAGCCAAGTGGCAGGGGGGACAAATGAAAAACTGTTTTTT,CASSQVAGGTNEKLFF
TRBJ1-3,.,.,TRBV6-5,TGTGCCAGCAGTTCCTCCCCCTATGGAAACACCATATATTTT,CASSSSPYGNTIYF
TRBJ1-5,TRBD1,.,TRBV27,TGTGCCAGCAGTCGGACAGGGAATCAGCCCCAGCATTTT,CASSRTGNQPQHF
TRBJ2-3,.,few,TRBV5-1,TGCGCCAGCAGCGGTAGCACAGATACGCAGTATTTT,CASSGSTDTQYF
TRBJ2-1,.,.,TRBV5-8,TGTGCCAGCAGCCTCCGGGCCCCGGAAGACAATGAGCAGTTCTTC,CASSLRAPEDNEQFF
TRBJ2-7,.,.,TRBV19,TGTGCCAGTAGTATAAGGCCGGGGCACCAGGCAGGGGAGCAGTACTTC,CASSIRPGHQAGEQYF
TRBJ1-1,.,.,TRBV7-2,TGTGCCAGCAGCTTAGATCCGGTTCACACTGAAGCTTTCTTT,CASSLDPVHTEAFF
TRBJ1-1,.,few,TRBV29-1,TGCAGCGTTGAGAGAGGGGGCACTGAAGCTTTCTTT,CSVERGGTEAFF
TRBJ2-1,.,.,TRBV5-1,TGCGCCAGCAGCTTCGGGACGGTAGGGTTAAATGAGCAGTTCTTC,CASSFGTVGLNEQFF
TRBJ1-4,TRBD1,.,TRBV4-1,TGCGCCAGCAGCCAAGACGACAGGGGTGGAGAAAAACTGTTTTTT,CASSQDDRGGEKLFF
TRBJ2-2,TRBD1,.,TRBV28,TGTGCCAGCAGACGAGGACAGGGGAACACCGGGGAGCTGTTTTTT,CASRRGQGNTGELFF
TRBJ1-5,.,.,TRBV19,TGTGCCAGTAGTTTGGCGGCGGATAGCAATCAGCCCCAGCATTTT,CASSLAADSNQPQHF
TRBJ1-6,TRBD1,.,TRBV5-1,TGCGCCAGCAGCGATAGACAGGGGCCAACAATCGGGGCCCTCCACTTT,CASSDRQGPTIGALHF
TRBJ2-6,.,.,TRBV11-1,TGTGCCAGCAGCGTTGTTGGGAGCTTCTCTGGGGCCAACGTCCTGACTTTC,CASSVVGSFSGANVLTF
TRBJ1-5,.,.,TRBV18,TGTGCCAGCTCACCACCCGACGGGGGTAATCAGCCCCAGCATTTT,CASSPPDGGNQPQHF
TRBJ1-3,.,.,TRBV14,TGTGCCAGCAGCCGAGGGGCTGGAAACACCATATATTTT,CASSRGAGNTIYF
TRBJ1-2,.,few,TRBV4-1,TGCGCCAGCAGCCAGGACGTTAATGCAAGGGCACAGGGCTACACCTTC,CASSQDVNARAQGYTF
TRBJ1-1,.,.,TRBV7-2,TGTGCCAGCAGCCGGGGGAGGGAGAACACTGAAGCTTTCTTT,CASSRGRENTEAFF
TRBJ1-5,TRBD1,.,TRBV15,TGTGCCACCAGCAGAGATTTGGGATGGACAGGGAGTCAGCCCCAGCATTTT,CATSRDLGWTGSQPQHF
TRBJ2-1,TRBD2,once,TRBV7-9,TGTGCCAGCAGCTTGATAGCGGGAGGAGGCGAGCAGTTCTTC,CASSLIAGGGEQFF
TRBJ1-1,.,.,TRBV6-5,TGTGCCAGCAGTTACATGCGAGTAGGGGGCACTGAAGCTTTCTTT,CASSYMRVGGTEAFF
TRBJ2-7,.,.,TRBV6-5,TGTGCCAGCAGGTTCTCGCACCTTCAACCCTACGAGCAGTACTTC,CASRFSHLQPYEQYF
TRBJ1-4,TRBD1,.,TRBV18,TGTGCCAGCTCACCAACGGCAGGGGGGGTAAAACTGTTTTTT,CASSPTAGGVKLFF
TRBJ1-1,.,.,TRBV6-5,TGTGCCAGCAGTTCGGGATTTTTAAACACTGAAGCTTTCTTT,CASSSGFLNTEAFF
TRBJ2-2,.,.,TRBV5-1,TGCGCCAGCAGCAGGAGGGGATCGAACACCGGGGAGCTGTTTTTT,CASSRRGSNTGELFF
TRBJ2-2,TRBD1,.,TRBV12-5,TGTGCTAGTGGTTTGGTGGGACAGGGACTTCCATTAAACACCGGGGAGCTGTTTTTT,CASGLVGQGLPLNTGELFF
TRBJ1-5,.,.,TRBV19,TGTGCCAGTAGTATATTGGGTCAGCAGCCCCAGCATTTT,CASSILGQQPQHF
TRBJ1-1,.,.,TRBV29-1,TGCAGCGTCTCATATGGGGTGTACACTGAAGCTTTCTTT,CSVSYGVYTEAFF
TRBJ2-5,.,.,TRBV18,TGTGCCAGCTCCCCTAGTGCAGAGACCCAGTACTTC,CASSPSAETQYF
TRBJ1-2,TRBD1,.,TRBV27,TGTGCCAGCAGACGGACAGGGAAGTATGGCTACACCTTC,CASRRTGKYGYTF
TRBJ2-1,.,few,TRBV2,TGTGCCAGCAGTAGGGGGCGACTAGCCTTTGACAATGAGCAGTTCTTC,CASSRGRLAFDNEQFF
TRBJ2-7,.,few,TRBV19,TGTGCCAGTAGTATCCCATCGCAATCCTACGAGCAGTACTTC,CASSIPSQSYEQYF
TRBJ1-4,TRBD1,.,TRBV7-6,TGTGCCAGCAGCTTAGGGACAGGGTTCGAAAAACTGTTTTTT,CASSLGTGFEKLFF
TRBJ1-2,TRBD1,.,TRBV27,TGTGCCAGCAGTACTTTCGGACAGGGGGCAGCTAACTATGGCTACACCTTC,CASSTFGQGAANYGYTF
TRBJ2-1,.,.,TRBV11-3,TGTGCCAGCAGCGCAAACGGACAAGAGCAGTTCTTC,CASSANGQEQFF
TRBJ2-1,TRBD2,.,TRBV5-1,TGCGCCAGCAGCTCGGGACTAGCGGGAATCAATGAGCAGTTCTTC,CASSSGLAGINEQFF
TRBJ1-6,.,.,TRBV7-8,TGTGCCAGCAGCACCCAAGACAGATATAATTCACCCCTCCACTTT,CASSTQDRYNSPLHF
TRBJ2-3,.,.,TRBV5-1,TGCGCCAGCAGTTACGGCGGGACACCTAACACAGATACGCAGTATTTT,CASSYGGTPNTDTQYF
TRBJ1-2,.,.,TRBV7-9,TGTGCCAGCAGCTTCTTTCTCGAGGGCCGCGGAGGCTACACCTTC,CASSFFLEGRGGYTF
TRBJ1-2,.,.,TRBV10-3,TGTGCCATCAGTGAGCCTGGGGATGGCTACACCTTC,CAISEPGDGYTF
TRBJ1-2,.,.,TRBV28,TGTGCCAGCAGTCTTAACTATGGCTACACCTTC,CASSLNYGYTF